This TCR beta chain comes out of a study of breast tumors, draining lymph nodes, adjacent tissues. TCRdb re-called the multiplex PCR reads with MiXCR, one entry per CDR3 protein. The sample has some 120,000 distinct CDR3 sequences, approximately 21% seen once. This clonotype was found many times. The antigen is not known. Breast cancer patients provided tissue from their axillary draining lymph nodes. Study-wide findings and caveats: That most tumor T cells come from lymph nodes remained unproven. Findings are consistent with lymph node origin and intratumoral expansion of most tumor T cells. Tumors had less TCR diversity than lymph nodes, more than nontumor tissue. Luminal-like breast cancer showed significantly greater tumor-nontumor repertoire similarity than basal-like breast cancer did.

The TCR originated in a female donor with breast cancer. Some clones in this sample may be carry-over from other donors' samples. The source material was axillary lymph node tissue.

The CDR3 bases are TGCAGTGCTAGAGATGTACGGGGTTCTGCCTCAGATACGCAGTATTTT. Its translation is CSARDVRGSASDTQYF. The rearrangement uses TRBV20-1 and TRBJ2-3; D may be TRBD2 (5 bases). The CDR3 extends over 16 amino acids. Germline V gives CDR1 DFQATT, CDR2 SNEGSKA (reference sequence). V shed 0 bases and J shed 4 bases, with 17 bases lying between them.